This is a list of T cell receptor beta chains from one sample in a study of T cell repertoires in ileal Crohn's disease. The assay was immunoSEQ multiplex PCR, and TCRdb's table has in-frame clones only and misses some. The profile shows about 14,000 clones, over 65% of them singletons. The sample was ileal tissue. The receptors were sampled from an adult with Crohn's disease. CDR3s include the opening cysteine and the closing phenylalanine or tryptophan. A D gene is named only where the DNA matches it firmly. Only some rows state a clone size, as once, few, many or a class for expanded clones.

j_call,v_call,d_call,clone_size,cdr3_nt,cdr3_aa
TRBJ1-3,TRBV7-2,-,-,TGTGCCAGCAGCCCCAGTGCCTCTGGAAACACCATATATTTT,CASSPSASGNTIYF
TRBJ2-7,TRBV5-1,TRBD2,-,TGCGCCAGCAGCTATGGGGGCGGGGGGGCCCTTAACGAGCAGTACTTC,CASSYGGGGALNEQYF
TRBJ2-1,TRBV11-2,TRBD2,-,TGTGCCAGCAGCTTAGTTGTGACTAGCCTCTCCAGTGAGCAGTTCTTC,CASSLVVTSLSSEQFF
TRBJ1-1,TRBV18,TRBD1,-,TGTGCCAGCTCACCAACAGGGGACACTGAAGCTTTCTTT,CASSPTGDTEAFF
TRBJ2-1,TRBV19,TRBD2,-,TGTGCCAGTAGTCCGGCGGGGGGGCCGTACAATGAGCAGTTCTTC,CASSPAGGPYNEQFF
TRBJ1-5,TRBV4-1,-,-,TGCGCCAGCAGCCAAGTTCGGGGTCAGCCCCAGCATTTT,CASSQVRGQPQHF
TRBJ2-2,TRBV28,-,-,TGTGCCAGCAGTCCAAGTACTTTCCCCGGGGAGCTGTTTTTT,CASSPSTFPGELFF
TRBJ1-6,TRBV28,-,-,TGTGCCAGCAGTTTAGGTCCAGATTCACCCCTCCACTTT,CASSLGPDSPLHF
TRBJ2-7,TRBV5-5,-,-,TGTGCCAGCAGCTTGGGATCAGGGTCGATCTACGAGCAGTACTTC,CASSLGSGSIYEQYF
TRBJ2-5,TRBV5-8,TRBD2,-,TGTGCCAGCAGCAGGGGACTAGCGGCTAGCCAAGAGACCCAGTACTTC,CASSRGLAASQETQYF
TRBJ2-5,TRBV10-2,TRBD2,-,TGCGCCAGCAGTGATCTGGCGGGGGAGGGGGAGACCCAGTACTTC,CASSDLAGEGETQYF
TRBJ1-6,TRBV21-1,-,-,TGTGCCACCCTCGAGGGTCACAGGGAAGGTCCCTGCTCCTATAATTCACCCCTCCACTTT,CATLEGHREGPCSYNSPLHF
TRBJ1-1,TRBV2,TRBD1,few,TGTGCCAGCACCGGGACAGGGGGCACTGAAGCTTTCTTT,CASTGTGGTEAFF
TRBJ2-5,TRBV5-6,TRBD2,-,TGTGCCAGCAGCTTTGATCGGGGGGGCCGAGAGACCCAGTACTTC,CASSFDRGGRETQYF
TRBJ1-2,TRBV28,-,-,TGTGCCAGCAGTTTATCCTCAGGGGCTAACTATGGCTACACCTTC,CASSLSSGANYGYTF
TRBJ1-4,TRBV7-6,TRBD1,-,TGTGCCAGCAGCCCGCGCGGGACAGGGGACCCAACTAATGAAAAACTGTTTTTT,CASSPRGTGDPTNEKLFF
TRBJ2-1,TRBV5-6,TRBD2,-,TGTGCCAGCAGCTCCGGGACTAGCGGGTTACGCTACAATGAGCAGTTCTTC,CASSSGTSGLRYNEQFF
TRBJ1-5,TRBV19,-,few,TGTGCCAGTACCGGGGTTGGCAGCAATCAGCCCCAGCATTTT,CASTGVGSNQPQHF
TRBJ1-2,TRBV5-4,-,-,TGTGCCAGCAGCTGGGGGGCGGTCGGGGGGCAGAACTATGGCTACACCTTC,CASSWGAVGGQNYGYTF
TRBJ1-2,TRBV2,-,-,TGTGCCAGCAGTCCTGGGGCAGACTATGGCTACACCTTC,CASSPGADYGYTF
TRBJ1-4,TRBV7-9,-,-,TGTGCCAGCAGCTTAGGTCAGGGGCCGAATGAAAAACTGTTTTTT,CASSLGQGPNEKLFF
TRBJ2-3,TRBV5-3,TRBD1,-,TGTGCCAGAAGCAGACAGATGCCCGGGACAGGCCTAAAGAAAGATACGCAGTATTTT,CARSRQMPGTGLKKDTQYF
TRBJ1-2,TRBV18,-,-,TGTGCCAGCTCAGAGGCCGCCGGAGGCGGCTACACCTTC,CASSEAAGGGYTF
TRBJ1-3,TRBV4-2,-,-,TGTGCCAGCAGCCAAGATATCGTCAGGGGCCCTGGAAACACCATATATTTT,CASSQDIVRGPGNTIYF
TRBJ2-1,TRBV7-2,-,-,TGTGCCAGCAGCCCAAAAACTAGGAATGAGCAGTTCTTC,CASSPKTRNEQFF
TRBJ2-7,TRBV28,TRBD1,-,TGTGCCAGCAGGACAGGGTCCGACGAGCAGTACTTC,CASRTGSDEQYF
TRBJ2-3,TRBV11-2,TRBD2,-,TGTGCCAGCAGCTTAGGCAGCGGGGGTACAGATACGCAGTATTTT,CASSLGSGGTDTQYF
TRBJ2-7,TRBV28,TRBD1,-,TGTGCCAGCAGTTTATACGACAGGGCGGTGCAGTACTTC,CASSLYDRAVQYF
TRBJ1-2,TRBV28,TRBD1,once,TGTGCCAGCAGTGTCTACAGGGGGAGCGGCTACACCTTC,CASSVYRGSGYTF
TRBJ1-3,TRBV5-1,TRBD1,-,TGCGCCAGCAGCCAGGGGACAGCTGGAAACACCATATATTTT,CASSQGTAGNTIYF
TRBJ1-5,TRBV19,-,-,TGTGCCAGTAGTATACCAAATGGGAGGGGCAATCAGCCCCAGCATTTT,CASSIPNGRGNQPQHF
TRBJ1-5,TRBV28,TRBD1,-,TGTGCCAGCAGTTTGTCGGACAGGAATCAGCCCCAGCATTTT,CASSLSDRNQPQHF
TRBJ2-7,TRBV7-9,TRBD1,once,TGTGCCAGCAGCTACCCAGCGACAGGGGACACCTACGAGCAGTACTTC,CASSYPATGDTYEQYF
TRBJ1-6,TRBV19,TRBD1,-,TGTGCCAGTAGTACCGGGACAGGGGGAAGAGTTAATTCACCCCTCCACTTT,CASSTGTGGRVNSPLHF
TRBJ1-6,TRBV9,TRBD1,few,TGTGCCAGCAGCGGCACAGGGGGGTTTCCCCTCCACTTT,CASSGTGGFPLHF
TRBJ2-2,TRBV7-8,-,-,TGTGCCAGCAGCTCCGGCCGGGCGAACACCGGGGAGCTGTTTTTT,CASSSGRANTGELFF
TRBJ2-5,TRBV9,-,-,TGTGCCAGCAGCGTAGGACAGAAAGAGACCCAGTACTTC,CASSVGQKETQYF
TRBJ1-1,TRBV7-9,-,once,TGTGCCAGCAGCTTAGACAGGGAAGTTGAAGCTTTCTTT,CASSLDREVEAFF
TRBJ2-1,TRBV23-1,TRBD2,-,TGCGCCACCCGACGGGTAGCGGGGGATTTTTGGTATGAGCAGTTCTTC,CATRRVAGDFWYEQFF
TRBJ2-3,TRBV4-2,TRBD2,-,TGTGCCAGCAGCCAAGGTAGCGGGGGGTACACAGATACGCAGTATTTT,CASSQGSGGYTDTQYF
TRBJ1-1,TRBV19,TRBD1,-,TGTGCCAGTAGCCCGGACAGGGCGAACACTGAAGCTTTCTTT,CASSPDRANTEAFF
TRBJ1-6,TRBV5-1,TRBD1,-,TGCGCCAGCAGCTGGGGACAGGGTATATCACCCCTCCACTTT,CASSWGQGISPLHF
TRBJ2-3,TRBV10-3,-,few,TGTGCCATCAAAGGTGAGAGGGAGAGCACAGATACGCAGTATTTT,CAIKGERESTDTQYF
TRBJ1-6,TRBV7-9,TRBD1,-,TGTGCCAGCAGCGGGGGACAGTATAATTCACCCCTCCACTTT,CASSGGQYNSPLHF